The source of this TCR beta chain is a study of T cells in Graves' hyperthyroidism and ophthalmopathy. General study points: The majority of expanded thyroid clonotypes above 0.001 also appeared in blood.

As regards this clonotype: Its cognate antigen is unknown.

Amplified TCR beta CDR3 regions derived from RNA transcripts. In the first-round RT-PCR of the TCR CDR3, the HTBI primer set was used. Each CDR3 protein gets one entry after TCRdb re-called the multiplex PCR reads with MiXCR. The sample has approximately 700,000 distinct CDR3 sequences, around 15% seen once. Calling Graves' hyperthyroidism stable meant ophthalmopathy did not progress within 18 months. Patients aged 18 to 65 had newly diagnosed hyperthyroidism lasting under 2 months. PBMCs were sourced from approximately 9.3 ml fresh peripheral blood. CDR3 length equals 14 residues. Trimming pared 10 bases from V and 6 bases from J, leaving 18 bases between. The germline gives CDR1 MNHNS, CDR2 SASEGT.

This sequence was found in a man younger than 30 with Graves' hyperthyroidism. Sequenced sample: blood. The chain recombines TRBV6-1 with TRBJ2-2, with D possibly TRBD2 on 6 matching bases. CDR3 nucleotides: TGTGCCACTGTCGGGGCGGGATGGGCCGGGGAGCTGTTTTTT. Its translation is CATVGAGWAGELFF.